Shown below are 2 T cell receptor beta chains from a single sample sequenced in a study of blood T cell repertoires in COVID-19 (dated by TCRdb to about 2020). Libraries were prepared through the immunoSEQ multiplex PCR assay. TCRdb carries this immuneACCESS record with in-frame sequences only. Its versions omit some clonotypes, under half of them owing to an unresolved V gene in the studies checked, with the rest unexplained. The sample has approximately 150,000 clones on record, 84% of them singletons. The ten biggest clones cover around 5% of the sample. Sequencing was done on a sample of peripheral blood. The receptors derive from a human donor in a cohort sampled during active COVID-19.

J is TRBJ2-5 and V is TRBV11-2; 10 nucleotides align to TRBD1. The CDR3 totals 16 residues. V lost 8 bases and J lost 4; bases outside the gene matches: 13. From germline, CDR1 is SGHAT and CDR2 FQNNGV. The CDR3, as DNA: TGTGCCAGCTTACCGACAGGGGGCGTTTTGAGAGAGACCCAGTACTTC. As protein: CASLPTGGVLRETQYF.

The chain joins TRBV10-3 to TRBJ1-2, with TRBD1 as a possible D gene (5 bases). Germline V gives CDR1 ENHRY, CDR2 SYGVKD. V lost 0 bases and J 2 bases, leaving 10 bases between the germline ends. This CDR3 spans 15 amino acids. This chain's CDR3 is CAISESMGPNYGYTF. The CDR3 coding sequence is TGTGCCATCAGTGAGTCGATGGGGCCCAACTATGGCTACACCTTC.